This is a list of T cell receptor beta chains from one sample in a study of cytomegalovirus exposure and HLA in healthy donors. The table came from immunoSEQ multiplex PCR; TCRdb's copy has only in-frame clones and leaves some out. The profile shows 110,000 or so clones, about 78% of them singletons. Sequenced input: PBMCs. These receptors were collected from a woman aged 25 to 39 in good health and CMV-seropositive. The CDR3 runs from the conserved cysteine through the conserved F or W. Fields, in order: clone size, J gene, V gene, D gene, CDR3 DNA, CDR3 protein. D genes are given only for firm matches. Size tells how often a clone was seen (once, few, many) or the class of an expanded clone, and some rows leave it out.

NA	TRBJ2-1	TRBV5-4	TRBD1	TGTGCCAGCAGCTTGGACAGGGGAAACAATGAGCAGTTCTTC	CASSLDRGNNEQFF
NA	TRBJ2-5	TRBV28	TRBD2	TGTGCCAGCAGTCTCGGACTAGCGGGGCCTCAAGAGACCCAGTACTTC	CASSLGLAGPQETQYF
once	TRBJ1-1	TRBV6-1	NA	TGTGCCAGCAGTGAAAGTTGGCGGGCGATCTACACTGAAGCTTTCTTT	CASSESWRAIYTEAFF
NA	TRBJ2-1	TRBV18	NA	TGTGCCAGCTCACTCCCCGGACACCAGGGGATGAATGAGCAGTTCTTC	CASSLPGHQGMNEQFF
NA	TRBJ2-6	TRBV30	NA	TGTGCCTGGAGTGTCGGAGTCTCGGCAGTCTTGACTTTC	CAWSVGVSAVLTF
NA	TRBJ2-7	TRBV7-9	TRBD1	TGTTCCAGCAGCCCTCCGGGACAGGGGTTCTTGGGTCTGTACTTC	CSSSPPGQGFLGLYF
NA	TRBJ1-3	TRBV5-8	TRBD1	TGTGCCAGCAGGCCCACAGGGGGCGGAAACACCATATATTTT	CASRPTGGGNTIYF
NA	TRBJ2-7	TRBV7-3	TRBD1	TGTGCCAGCAGTACAGGGGGCGGGACCTACGAGCAGTACTTC	CASSTGGGTYEQYF
NA	TRBJ2-5	TRBV10-3	TRBD2	TGTGCCATCAGTAATCCGGGACTAGGGGAAGAGACCCAGTACTTC	CAISNPGLGEETQYF
NA	TRBJ2-2	TRBV5-4	NA	TGTGCCAGCAGCCCCAGGGTTGGGGTAGACACCGGGGAGCTGTTTTTT	CASSPRVGVDTGELFF
NA	TRBJ2-6	TRBV5-5	NA	TGTGCCAGCAGCCGAGAGACTGGAAAATCTGGGGCCAACGTCCTGACTTTC	CASSRETGKSGANVLTF
NA	TRBJ2-5	TRBV6-6	NA	TGTGCCAGCCTTAGTTCCCAGGGGCGTTCGCAAGAGACCCAGTACTTC	CASLSSQGRSQETQYF
NA	TRBJ2-2	TRBV14	NA	TGTGCCAGCAGCCAACCCGGGTACGCCGGGGAGCTGTTTTTT	CASSQPGYAGELFF
NA	TRBJ2-7	TRBV5-1	TRBD1	TGCGCCAGCAGCCCCGGGACAGGTTCCTACGAGCAGTACTTC	CASSPGTGSYEQYF
few	TRBJ2-3	TRBV30	TRBD2	TGTGCCTGGAGTGTACAGAGCGGGAGTACAGATACGCAGTATTTT	CAWSVQSGSTDTQYF
NA	TRBJ2-3	TRBV7-9	NA	TGTGCCAGCAGCCAGGATAACGGGGTCACAGATACGCAGTATTTT	CASSQDNGVTDTQYF
NA	TRBJ2-3	TRBV30	TRBD2	TGTGCCTGGAGTGAGGTAGTGATATTAGCGGGGGGGCTATCGGATACAGATACGCAGTATTTT	CAWSEVVILAGGLSDTDTQYF
NA	TRBJ2-7	TRBV15	NA	TGTGCCACCAGCAGCGAGTTCGGGGACTACGAGCAGTACTTC	CATSSEFGDYEQYF
NA	TRBJ1-1	TRBV9	TRBD1	TGTGCCAGCAGCGTAGTGGAGGGGGCGAACACTGAAGCTTTCTTT	CASSVVEGANTEAFF
few	TRBJ2-2	TRBV5-1	NA	TGCGCCAGCAGCTTGGCGCAGGGCCCCGGGGAGCTGTTTTTT	CASSLAQGPGELFF
NA	TRBJ1-5	TRBV7-2	TRBD1	TGTGCCAGCAGATCGGACAGGGATCAGCCCCAGCATTTT	CASRSDRDQPQHF
NA	TRBJ1-3	TRBV5-6	TRBD1	TGTGCCAGCAGGCCTCTCGGGACAGGCGACTCTGGAAACACCATATATTTT	CASRPLGTGDSGNTIYF